This TCR beta chain was documented in a study of OX40 agonist ivuxolimab in advanced cancers. Findings and limits, study-wide: CD4+ and CD8+ blood T cells expanded clonally by week 6 at 0.1 to 3.0 mg/kg.

Details on this clone: What it recognizes is unknown.

The method was immunoSEQ multiplex PCR; TCRdb's version includes in-frame clones alone and lacks a portion of them. The sample lists 21,000 or so clones; 70% to 90% were seen once. The CDR3 spans 15 residues. The V and J ends lost 10 bases and 0 bases, in that order; junction bases with no gene match: 10. From germline, CDR1 is MNHNS and CDR2 SASEGT. This chain joins TRBV6-1 and TRBJ2-3, with TRBD2 identical over 7 bases. The material sequenced was CD4+ or CD8+ T cells sorted from blood, taken in a trial of the OX40 agonist ivuxolimab. The TCR was taken from an adult with an advanced solid tumor such as melanoma, head and neck, liver or kidney cancer. CDR3 coding DNA: TGTGCCACCCGACTAGCAGACTCTAGCACAGATACGCAGTATTTT. Translated, it gives CATRLADSSTDTQYF.